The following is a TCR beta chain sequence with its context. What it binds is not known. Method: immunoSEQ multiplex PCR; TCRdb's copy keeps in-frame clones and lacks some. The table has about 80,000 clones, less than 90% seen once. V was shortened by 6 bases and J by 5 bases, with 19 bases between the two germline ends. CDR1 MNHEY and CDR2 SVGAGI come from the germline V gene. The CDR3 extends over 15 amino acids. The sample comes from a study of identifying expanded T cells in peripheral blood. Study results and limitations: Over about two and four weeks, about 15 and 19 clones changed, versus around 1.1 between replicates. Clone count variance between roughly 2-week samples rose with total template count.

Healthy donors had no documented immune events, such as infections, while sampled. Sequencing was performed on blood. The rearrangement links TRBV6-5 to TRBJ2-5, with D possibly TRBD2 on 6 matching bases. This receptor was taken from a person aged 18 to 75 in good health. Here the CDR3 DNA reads TGTGCCAGCAGAGCAAGTCGCGGGATGTTCGAGACCCAGTACTTC. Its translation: CASRASRGMFETQYF.